The clone carrying this T cell receptor (beta chain) was detected only once. Trimming removed 7 bases from V and 8 bases from J, with 15 bases in between. Germline assignment: CDR1 LNHDA and CDR2 SQIVND (reference sequence). The CDR3 extends over 13 amino acids. In the PCR, 60 Vbeta and 13 Jbeta primers were used. The repertoire was sequenced with immunoSEQ multiplex PCR; TCRdb's copy has only in-frame clones and lacks some. Here the sample spans about 92,000 clones, 80% being singletons. The sample is drawn from a study of cytomegalovirus exposure and HLA in healthy donors. The receptor comes from a young man in good health and CMV-seronegative. This rearrangement joins TRBV19 to TRBJ1-3, with TRBD1 as a possible D gene (5 bases). Sequencing was performed on PBMCs. The CDR3 sequence is CASITGDVDTIYF. Written as DNA, the CDR3 is TGTGCCAGTATTACGGGGGACGTGGACACCATATATTTT.